Listed below are T cell receptor beta chains from one sample, sequenced in a study of CD4 T cells in relation to SARS-CoV-2 and coronaviruses. Clones were sequenced by immunoSEQ multiplex PCR, and TCRdb holds only the in-frame ones, with some missing. Among around 25,000 clones listed, roughly 74% were seen once. For these receptors, no antigen is known. Specimen: CD4+ T cells from PBMCs, cultured in vitro. The receptors come from a human donor in good health. Both conserved end residues are part of each CDR3. The D gene is left open where the match is weak. Clone size appears in some rows only: once, few, many, or a class for an expanded clone.

V: TRBV6-5
size: .
D: .
J: TRBJ2-2
DNA: TGTGCCAGCAGTTTCGGACGGGAGAACACCGGGGAGCTGTTTTTT
CDR3: CASSFGRENTGELFF

V: TRBV7-8
size: medium-sized
D: .
J: TRBJ1-2
DNA: TGTGCCAGCAGCTGGGATGTGGGGGCGGCCTATGGCTACACCTTC
CDR3: CASSWDVGAAYGYTF

V: TRBV29-1
size: .
D: .
J: TRBJ1-2
DNA: TGCAGCGTTCAGAGGGACTCCCTGGGGTATGGCTACACCTTC
CDR3: CSVQRDSLGYGYTF

V: TRBV4-2
size: .
D: TRBD1
J: TRBJ1-4
DNA: TGTGCCAGCAGACGGACGACAGGGGAGGTAAAACTGTTTTTT
CDR3: CASRRTTGEVKLFF

V: TRBV5-1
size: .
D: .
J: TRBJ1-6
DNA: TGCGCCAGCAGCTCTGCTGAAGTGACCAATTCACCCCTCCACTTT
CDR3: CASSSAEVTNSPLHF

V: TRBV6-1
size: .
D: .
J: TRBJ1-1
DNA: TGTGCCAGCAGTGAGGGGTTGCGACAGGCGGAAGCTTTCTTT
CDR3: CASSEGLRQAEAFF

V: TRBV12-3/TRBV12-4
size: .
D: .
J: TRBJ2-2
DNA: TGTGCCAGCAGTTTGGTATCCGGGGAGCTGTTTTTT
CDR3: CASSLVSGELFF

V: TRBV5-1
size: .
D: .
J: TRBJ2-5
DNA: TGCGCCAGCAGTTCTAGCGGGACAGGTTCCTCGGAGACCCAGTACTTC
CDR3: CASSSSGTGSSETQYF

V: TRBV3-1/TRBV3-2
size: .
D: .
J: TRBJ1-3
DNA: TGTGCCAGCACCCCAACACGGTCTGGAAACACCATATATTTT
CDR3: CASTPTRSGNTIYF

V: TRBV2
size: .
D: TRBD1
J: TRBJ2-7
DNA: TGTGCCAGCACCAGGGACAGGGAATACGAGCAGTACTTC
CDR3: CASTRDREYEQYF